The 10 T cell receptor beta chains listed next were all sequenced from one sample in a study of blood T cell repertoires in COVID-19. The protocol was immunoSEQ multiplex PCR, while the TCRdb copy is restricted to in-frame clones and leaves out a portion. The data contain approximately 150,000 clones, about 89% of them singletons. Sequencing used peripheral blood. The receptors stem from a middle-aged man who had recovered from COVID-19.

The sample holds one count of this clone. This rearrangement joins TRBV7-2 to TRBJ1-5; a weak D match, TRBD1 (5 bases). The CDR3 is 14 residues long. Trimming stripped 4 bases from V and 6 bases from J, with 13 bases between. CDR1 SGHTA and CDR2 FQGNSA come from the germline V gene. The CDR3 reads CASSSTGGGQPQHF. CDR3 bases: TGTGCCAGCAGCTCGACCGGGGGGGGTCAGCCCCAGCATTTT.

V and J are TRBV10-2 and TRBJ2-7; unclear D gene. Germline-derived CDR1 and CDR2 are WSHSY and SAAADI. This CDR3 spans 15 amino acids. The ends were cut back, 2 bases at V and 5 bases at J, with 16 bases in the middle. CDR3 nucleotides: TGCGCCAGCAGTGAGACCCAGTGGTCCCCCCACGAGCAGTACTTC. Protein sequence: CASSETQWSPHEQYF.

The V call is TRBV18, the J call TRBJ2-2; perhaps TRBD1 as D (5 bases). Germline V gene sequence: CDR1 KGHSH, CDR2 LQKENI. This CDR3 region has 15 residues. Trimming shortened V by 1 base and J by 0 bases, and 6 bases separated the two germline ends. The CDR3 sequence is CASSPQGTNTGELFF. DNA for the CDR3: TGTGCCAGCTCACCACAGGGGACGAACACCGGGGAGCTGTTTTTT. The full variable domain, completed using reference TRBV18 and TRBJ2-2, is NAGVMQNPRHLVRRRGQEARLRCSPMKGHSHVYWYRQLPEEGLKFMVYLQKENIIDESGMPKERFSAEFPKEGPSILRIQQVVRGDSAAYFCASSPQGTNTGELFFGEGSRLTVL.

This chain joins TRBV18 and TRBJ2-3; TRBD1 matches at 9 bases. The V and J ends lost 5 bases and 0 bases, in that order; junction bases with no gene match: 15. Per germline, CDR1 KGHSH and CDR2 LQKENI. This CDR3 region has 19 residues. CDR3 coding DNA: TGTGCCAGCTCAACCCGTCCCGGGACAGGGTTCCCTAGCACAGATACGCAGTATTTT. Its protein is CASSTRPGTGFPSTDTQYF.

The rearrangement joins TRBV5-1 to TRBJ1-3; TRBD1 is a possible D gene (5 bases). Per the germline V gene, CDR1 is SGHRS and CDR2 is YFSETQ. Trimming took off 3 bases at V and 0 bases at J, with 13 bases between the two ends. This CDR3 is built from 16 residues. The CDR3 coding sequence is TGCGCCAGCAGCTACTATGACAGTAGCTCTGGAAACACCATATATTTT. Translation: CASSYYDSSSGNTIYF.

This chain joins TRBV19 and TRBJ1-1, with D hard to call. The V gene's germline CDR1 is LNHDA and CDR2 SQIVND (reference sequence). The CDR3 contains 14 residues. V lost 6 bases and J 0 bases, leaving 11 bases between the germline ends. CDR3: CASRLMRVNTEAFF. The CDR3 DNA reads as TGTGCCAGTAGACTCATGCGGGTGAACACTGAAGCTTTCTTT.

The chain combines TRBV9 with TRBJ1-1; D is possibly TRBD1 (6 bases). Trimming cost V 3 bases and J 2 bases, with 20 bases left between them. The CDR3 has 17 residues. CDR1 and CDR2 (germline): SGDLS, YYNGEE. The CDR3 loop reads CASSGLPPGGLNTEAFF. For the CDR3, the DNA is TGTGCCAGCAGCGGCCTGCCACCTGGGGGCCTTAACACTGAAGCTTTCTTT.

The chain employs TRBV5-1 and TRBJ2-2; perhaps TRBD1 as D (6 bases). V was cut by 6 bases and J by 1 base, with 10 bases left in between. This CDR3 spans 14 amino acids. Germline-derived CDR1 and CDR2 are SGHRS and YFSETQ. CDR3 amino acids: CASNREQNTGELFF. The CDR3 DNA follows: TGCGCCAGCAACAGGGAGCAGAACACCGGGGAGCTGTTTTTT.

The V and J genes are TRBV13 and TRBJ1-3; no clear D gene. This CDR3 spans 13 amino acids. Looked up from germline, CDR1 is PRHDT and CDR2 is FYEKMQ (reference sequence). Trimming took 6 bases from V and 4 from J, leaving 10 bases between them. This CDR3 is CASSRQSGNTIYF. The DNA of the CDR3 is TGTGCCAGCAGTCGTCAGTCCGGAAACACCATATATTTT.

The chain couples TRBV7-6 to TRBJ1-1; the match to TRBD1 covers 7 bases. The junction had 2 bases not matched to a gene; V was cut back by 6 bases and J by 1 base. This CDR3 is built from 13 residues. CDR1 is SGHVS, CDR2 FNYEAQ, per germline. The CDR3 sequence: CASRTGRNTEAFF. The CDR3 region has the DNA TGTGCCAGCAGGACAGGGAGGAACACTGAAGCTTTCTTT.